This entry is about one T cell receptor beta chain. One end of the junction does not line up with germline, which may come from a read error. MiXCR, run by TCRdb on the PCR reads, gives a single entry per CDR3 protein. This sample carries roughly 2,000 distinct CDR3 sequences, roughly 51% of them seen once, and the ten largest clones take about 20%. The sample belongs to a study of CD4 and CD8 cells across lung adenocarcinoma regions. The CDR3 sequence is 15 residues long. Germline assignment: CDR1 SSHAT and CDR2 FNYEAQ (reference sequence). The patients had localized lung adenocarcinoma, a non-small cell subtype.

Sequencing input: CD4+ T cells from the center of a lung tumor. The rearrangement joins TRBV7-7 to TRBJ2-1, with TRBD2 as a possible D gene (6 bases). With the DNA end fitting TRBJ2-5 better, the J assignment may be wrong. The TCR originated in a female donor with lung adenocarcinoma. The CD4 and CD8 labels of this study may be unreliable. The CDR3, as DNA: TGTGCTAGCAGCCCGGCAGGGAGGAGTGGAGAGACCCAGTACTTC. It yields the protein CASSPAGRSGETQYF.